Following are 19 T cell receptor beta chains from one sample sequenced in a study of human T cells and chemical hapten exposure. Time point here: patch test 1, 2 weeks after DPC sensitization. Treatment described: therapeutic diphenylcyclopropenone sensitization with weekly scalp DPC. TCRdb redid the calling of the RACE reads with MiXCR, one entry per CDR3 protein. The sample gives some 400,000 distinct CDR3 sequences, 4% to 5.5% of which show up once; under 3% is in the top ten. Sequenced material: whole blood, taken in connection with sensitization to the hapten diphenylcyclopropenone (DPC). The receptor set was obtained from a woman aged 45-65 years with alopecia areata. Some clones in this sample may be carry-over from other donors' samples.

In this sample, this clonotype turned up many times. The chain recombines TRBV5-1 with TRBJ2-7, with 11 bases matching TRBD2. This CDR3 comprises 14 residues. With V trimmed by 2 bases and J by 7 bases, 5 bases remained unmatched. From germline, CDR1 is SGHRS and CDR2 YFSETQ. The CDR3 loop is CASSFSGRAGEQYF. CDR3 coding DNA: TGCGCCAGCAGCTTTAGCGGGAGGGCGGGTGAGCAGTACTTC.

The genes are TRBV6-5 and TRBJ2-6; TRBD2 is a possible D gene (5 bases). CDR3 length: 17 residues. The V end was cut by 0 bases, the J end by 1 base, with 10 bases between. CDR1 MNHEY and CDR2 SVGAGI come from the germline V gene. The CDR3, as DNA: TGTGCCAGCAGTTACTCCTTGGGGAGATCTGGGGCCAACGTCCTGACTTTC. It encodes CASSYSLGRSGANVLTF.

This clonotype occurred a few times. The gene calls are TRBV18 and TRBJ1-2; unclear D gene. The CDR3 has 14 amino acids. V was cut by 2 bases and J by 7 bases, with 14 bases left in between. Looked up from germline, CDR1 is KGHSH and CDR2 is LQKENI. DNA for the CDR3: TGTGCCAGCTCACCAACCCAGCCAGCGGCTGGCTACACCTTC. It yields the protein CASSPTQPAAGYTF. Filled out from reference TRBV18 and TRBJ1-2, the complete variable domain reads NAGVMQNPRHLVRRRGQEARLRCSPMKGHSHVYWYRQLPEEGLKFMVYLQKENIIDESGMPKERFSAEFPKEGPSILRIQQVVRGDSAAYFCASSPTQPAAGYTFGSGTRLTVV.

The gene calls are TRBV7-3 and TRBJ2-1; a possible D gene is TRBD2 (6 bases). There are 13 residues in the CDR3. Germline CDR1 SGHTA, CDR2 FQGTGA. V was cut by 5 bases and J by 7 bases, with 12 bases left in between. The CDR3 reads CASSPGGVNEQFF. Written as DNA, the CDR3 is TGTGCCAGCAGCCCCGGAGGGGTGAATGAGCAGTTCTTC.

A few counts support this clonotype. V is TRBV20-1 and J is TRBJ1-1, with D possibly being TRBD1 (5 bases). This CDR3 region has 18 residues. Germline assignment: CDR1 DFQATT and CDR2 SNEGSKA (reference sequence). Trimming removed 3 bases from V and 1 base from J, with 24 bases in between. The CDR3 here is CSASPSLGRAGWNTEAFF. The CDR3, as DNA: TGCAGTGCTAGCCCCTCGCTAGGCAGGGCCGGGTGGAACACTGAAGCTTTCTTT.

The chain carries TRBV12-3 or TRBV12-4 and TRBJ1-5; 8 bases match TRBD1. This CDR3 has 12 residues. With 9 bases clipped from V and 11 bases from J, the junction kept 9 bases outside the gene matches. The CDR3 reads CASRGQGGSQHF. CDR3 bases: TGTGCCAGTCGTGGACAGGGAGGTTCCCAGCATTTT.

The chain uses TRBV10-3 and TRBJ1-5, with a possible D match to TRBD1 (6 bases). Trimming left V 0 bases short and J 5 bases short, with 8 bases between. The germline V gene encodes CDR1 ENHRY and CDR2 SYGVKD. The CDR3 runs to 14 residues. In nucleotides, the CDR3 is TGTGCCATCAGTGAGTCGGGGGGGCATCAGCCCCAGCATTTT. Encoded protein: CAISESGGHQPQHF.

The rearrangement joins TRBV25-1 to TRBJ2-1; 8 bases are shared with TRBD2. The CDR3 runs 19 residues. Germline trimming cut 0 bases from V and 1 base from J; bases unmatched to any gene: 11. The germline CDR1 and CDR2 sequences are MGHDK and SYGVNS. The DNA of the CDR3 is TGTGCCAGCAGTGAATACTTCCCTTCGACGGGGGGGTCCTACAATGAGCAGTTCTTC. Translating it yields CASSEYFPSTGGSYNEQFF.

A word on this clonotype: One base separates it from a far larger clone, so it is likely a read error. The genes are TRBV29-1 and TRBJ2-6; D unresolved. Trimming removed 4 bases from V and 5 bases from J, with 9 bases in between. The length of the CDR3 is 13 residues. The germline V gene has CDR1 SQVTM and CDR2 ANQGSEA. CDR3 nucleotide sequence: TGCAGCGTTGGGGGTGCCAGGGCCAACGTCCTGACTTTC. This sequence encodes CSVGGARANVLTF. Variable domain in full (rest from reference TRBV29-1 and TRBJ2-6): SAVISQKPSRDICQRGTSLTIQCQVDSQVTMMFWYRQQPGQSLTLIATANQGSEATYESGFVIDKFPISRPNLTFSTLTVSNMSPEDSSIYLCSVGGARANVLTFGAGSRLTVL.

The gene calls are TRBV2 and TRBJ1-4; D not resolved. CDR1 SNHLY and CDR2 FYNNEI come from the germline V gene. The CDR3 has 15 amino acids. The ends were cut back, 7 bases at V and 2 bases at J, with 14 bases in the middle. Here the CDR3 reads CASNNRTVTNEKLFF. In DNA, the CDR3 is TGTGCCAGCAATAACCGGACGGTTACTAATGAAAAACTGTTTTTT.

This clonotype was recorded at least ten times. This chain uses TRBV6-5 with TRBJ1-6, with D tentatively TRBD1 (6 bases). This CDR3 contains 14 residues. Germline V gene sequence: CDR1 MNHEY, CDR2 SVGAGI. Trimming stripped 6 bases from V and 9 bases from J, with 15 bases between. The CDR3 nucleotides are TGTGCCAGCAGGAACACAGGGCCCGGTTCACCCCTCCACTTT. This translates into CASRNTGPGSPLHF.

This clonotype was found many times. This chain links TRBV9 with TRBJ2-3; D might be TRBD2 (6 bases). CDR3 size: 15 residues. Germline V lookup: CDR1 SGDLS, CDR2 YYNGEE. V was clipped by 0 bases and J by 2 bases, with 10 bases between them. The CDR3 region has the DNA TGTGCCAGCAGCGTAGTTGGCGGGGTCACAGATACGCAGTATTTT. Translation: CASSVVGGVTDTQYF. Full variable domain (remainder filled in from reference TRBV9 and TRBJ2-3): DSGVTQTPKHLITATGQRVTLRCSPRSGDLSVYWYQQSLDQGLQFLIQYYNGEERAKGNILERFSAQQFPDLHSELNLSSLELGDSALYFCASSVVGGVTDTQYFGPGTRLTVL.

As concerns this clonotype: At one boundary the junction diverges from the germline segment, which might be a read error. The chain couples TRBV14 to TRBJ2-3; D assignment may be TRBD1 or TRBD2 (5 bases each). The CDR3 has 13 residues. Germline V gene sequence: CDR1 SGHDN, CDR2 FVKESK. For the CDR3, the DNA is TGTGCCAACAGCCGAGGGGTCACAGATACGCAGTATTTT. Amino acids: CANSRGVTDTQYF.

This clonotype was detected many times. The rearrangement uses TRBV12-3 or TRBV12-4 and TRBJ1-2; D uncertain. The V gene lost 3 bases and the J gene lost 7 bases, with 9 bases spanning the gap. The CDR3 has 12 residues. This CDR3 reads CASSFRSFGYTF. The CDR3 DNA reads TGTGCCAGCAGTTTCCGCTCATTTGGCTACACCTTC.

This clonotype was recorded a few times. CDR3 residues: CASSTQGVYGYTF. The CDR3 DNA sequence: TGTGCCAGCAGCACACAGGGTGTCTATGGCTACACCTTC. The V gene is TRBV28, the J gene TRBJ1-2; a weak D match, TRBD1 (6 bases). This CDR3 is built from 13 residues. Germline V gives CDR1 MDHEN, CDR2 SYDVKM. Trimming shortened V by 6 bases and J by 4 bases, and 12 bases separated the two germline ends.

In this sample, this clonotype turned up many times. The chain recombines TRBV2 with TRBJ2-1; 8 bases fit TRBD2. The CDR3 runs 14 residues. Germline V gene sequence: CDR1 SNHLY, CDR2 FYNNEI. Unmatched junction bases numbered 5, after V lost 2 bases and J lost 8 bases. CDR3 bases: TGTGCCAGCAGTGAATCAAGCGGGGGAGATGAGCAGTTCTTC. Translating it yields CASSESSGGDEQFF.

This clonotype came up many times. V is TRBV19 and J is TRBJ1-1; the match to TRBD1 covers 8 bases. The CDR3 consists of 13 residues. Germline CDR1 and CDR2: LNHDA and SQIVND (reference sequence). V lost 5 bases and J lost 6; bases outside the gene matches: 5. Here the CDR3 DNA reads TGTGCCAGTAGTCACAGGGGGATCCCTGAAGCTTTCTTT. It specifies CASSHRGIPEAFF.

The genes are TRBV27 and TRBJ1-5; D is ambiguous. Germline lookup yields CDR1 MNHEY and CDR2 SMNVEV (reference sequence). This CDR3 region has 14 residues. Trimming cost V 6 bases and J 2 bases, with 11 bases left between them. The CDR3 reads CASSPRWGNQPQHF. CDR3 DNA sequence: TGTGCCAGCAGCCCGCGGTGGGGCAATCAGCCCCAGCATTTT.

This clonotype was recorded a few times. The chain is built from TRBV5-5 and TRBJ1-1, with D possibly TRBD1 on 6 matching bases. V lost 2 bases, J lost 3 bases, and 11 bases lay in between. From germline, CDR1 is SGHKS and CDR2 YYEKEE (reference sequence). This CDR3 comprises 14 residues. The CDR3 sequence is CASSLTGPDTEAFF. In DNA, the CDR3 is TGTGCCAGCAGCTTAACAGGGCCGGACACTGAAGCTTTCTTT.